The T cell receptor (beta chain) described here comes from a study of Graves' ophthalmopathy and Graves' hyperthyroidism. RNA transcripts yielded amplified TCR beta CDR3 regions. HTBI-primed RT-PCR formed the first round, and a multiplex PCR formed the second. TCRdb reanalysed the multiplex PCR reads using MiXCR and keeps one entry per CDR3 protein. The sample holds hundreds of thousands of distinct CDR3 sequences, 22% seen once. Sequencing input: peripheral blood. This clonotype was sampled from a woman aged 18-29 years with stable Graves' hyperthyroidism. Some clones in this sample may be carry-over from other donors' samples.

CDR3 loop: CASSRRVGEQYF. In nucleotides, the CDR3 is TGTGCCAGCAGCCGACGGGTCGGCGAGCAGTACTTC. This chain uses TRBV7-8 with TRBJ2-7; no firm D call. Per germline, CDR1 SGHVS and CDR2 FQNEAQ. V dropped 5 bases and J dropped 6 bases, with 11 bases sitting between them. The CDR3 runs to 12 residues.